Sequencing of this T cell receptor beta chain was carried out in a study of blood T cell repertoires in COVID-19. Study-wide background: PBMCs, B-cell-depleted T cells, or T cells were the source of the cDNA or gDNA that made up the material.

Germline V gives CDR1 ENHRY, CDR2 SYGVKD. The CDR3 extends over 19 amino acids. The trim removed 2 bases at V and 5 bases at J, leaving 17 bases unmatched. Using immunoSEQ multiplex PCR, the repertoire was profiled, and TCRdb retains in-frame clones only, with some absent. The data show roughly 220,000 clones, with about 80% seen just once and approximately 16% held by the top ten. Enrollees, about 18 to 89 years old, lived in approximately 25 US areas. Cohort allocation depended upon clinical history that participants reported. Among Cohort 3 donors, those recovered had two negative PCRs, clearance, or symptom resolution.

The specimen sequenced was PBMCs or T cells enriched from blood (not recorded which). The genes are TRBV10-3 and TRBJ2-5; 10 bases map to TRBD1. This sequence was found in a man in his forties who had recovered from COVID-19. CDR3 protein: CAISEPPRTPGQGWETQYF. In nucleotides, the CDR3 is TGTGCCATCAGTGAGCCCCCCCGTACCCCGGGACAGGGGTGGGAGACCCAGTACTTC.